Following are 20 T cell receptor beta chains from one sample sequenced in a study of T cells after yellow fever vaccination. In TCRdb, the 5' RACE reads were re-called with MiXCR into one record per CDR3 protein. The sample lists more than 350,000 distinct CDR3 sequences, roughly 12% occurring once. This sample comprised PBMCs, obtained on the day of the first yellow fever vaccination. These receptors all come from a young man who received the YFV17D yellow fever vaccine.

The rearrangement uses TRBV6-1 and TRBJ2-1; 8 bases line up with TRBD1. CDR3 size: 13 residues. The V and J ends lost 11 bases and 5 bases, in that order; junction bases with no gene match: 8. Germline values: CDR1 MNHNS, CDR2 SASEGT. CDR3: CAGRARGHNEQFF. The CDR3 DNA follows: TGTGCCGGACGGGCCAGGGGGCACAATGAGCAGTTCTTC.

This clonotype has more than one count but fewer than ten. The chain has TRBV4-3 and TRBJ1-6; a possible D gene is TRBD1 (6 bases). CDR3 length equals 15 residues. Germline-derived CDR1 and CDR2 are LGHNA and YSLEER. V shed 1 base and J shed 8 bases, with 12 bases lying between them. CDR3 sequence: CASSQGGASDSPLHF. Here the CDR3 DNA reads TGCGCCAGCAGCCAAGGGGGGGCTTCTGATTCACCCCTCCACTTT.

The chain uses TRBV5-4 and TRBJ2-1; no firm D call. The germline V and J ends were trimmed by 2 bases and 9 bases, with 15 bases remaining between them. Germline CDR1 is SGHNT and CDR2 is YYREEE (reference sequence). This CDR3 spans 14 amino acids. The DNA for the CDR3 is TGTGCCAGCAGCTTCAGCTCGGTAATAACTGAGCAGTTCTTC. Its translation is CASSFSSVITEQFF.

The chain employs TRBV5-1 and TRBJ1-6; TRBD1 agrees at 9 bases. Unmatched junction bases numbered 5, after V lost 3 bases and J lost 4 bases. The CDR3 runs 16 residues. Germline assignment: CDR1 SGHRS and CDR2 YFSETQ. The CDR3 is CASSSGQGQYNSPLHF. For the CDR3, the DNA is TGCGCCAGCAGCTCGGGACAGGGCCAATATAATTCACCCCTCCACTTT. Full variable domain (rest looked up from reference TRBV5-1 and TRBJ1-6): KAGVTQTPRYLIKTRGQQVTLSCSPISGHRSVSWYQQTPGQGLQFLFEYFSETQRNKGNFPGRFSGRQFSNSRSEMNVSTLELGDSALYLCASSSGQGQYNSPLHFGNGTRLTVT.

This clonotype has more than one count but fewer than ten. The V call is TRBV20-1, the J call TRBJ2-2, with 10 bases that match TRBD2. Germline CDR1 is DFQATT and CDR2 is SNEGSKA (reference sequence). V was pared by 3 bases and J by 6 bases, with 10 bases of the junction left unmatched. The CDR3 consists of 16 residues. Here the CDR3 reads CSARSSGGLVPGELFF. CDR3 DNA: TGCAGTGCTAGGTCTAGCGGGGGACTCGTACCCGGGGAGCTGTTTTTT.

This clonotype turned up a few times. The chain joins TRBV12-3 or TRBV12-4 to TRBJ1-1; D not resolved. V was cut by 6 bases and J by 5 bases, with 10 bases left in between. The CDR3 runs 12 residues. The CDR3 DNA follows: TGTGCCAGCAGACCTCAGGAGACTGAAGCTTTCTTT. It encodes CASRPQETEAFF.

In this sample, this clonotype turned up a few times. The chain uses TRBV7-2 and TRBJ1-3, with a possible D match to TRBD1 (5 bases). There are 15 residues in the CDR3. V lost 5 bases and J 0 bases, leaving 11 bases between the germline ends. Germline assignment: CDR1 SGHTA and CDR2 FQGNSA. The CDR3 nucleotides are TGTGCCAGCAGCATTGGACAATTCTCTGGAAACACCATATATTTT. Its translation is CASSIGQFSGNTIYF. Using reference TRBV7-2 and TRBJ1-3 for the parts outside the CDR3, the full variable domain is GAGVSQSPSNKVTEKGKDVELRCDPISGHTALYWYRQSLGQGLEFLIYFQGNSAPDKSGLPSDRFSAERTGGSVSTLTIQRTQQEDSAVYLCASSIGQFSGNTIYFGEGSWLTVV.

The chain recombines TRBV12-3 or TRBV12-4 with TRBJ2-1, with 7 nucleotides matching TRBD2. The V segment lost 0 bases and the J segment 5 bases; nucleotides outside the gene matches: 1. This CDR3 region has 14 residues. DNA of the CDR3: TGTGCCAGCAGTTTAGCGGGGAGGGACAATGAGCAGTTCTTC. It encodes CASSLAGRDNEQFF.

The rearrangement links TRBV6-2 or TRBV6-3 to TRBJ2-5, with D maybe TRBD1 (5 bases). CDR3 length: 15 residues. Germline CDR1 is MNHEY and CDR2 is SVGEGT. The V gene lost 5 bases and the J gene lost 1 base, with 14 bases spanning the gap. DNA of the CDR3: TGTGCCAGCAGTCCATCAAGACAGCCCCAAGAGACCCAGTACTTC. The encoded protein is CASSPSRQPQETQYF.

The genes are TRBV20-1 and TRBJ2-7, with 15 bases matching TRBD2. There are 13 residues in the CDR3. The ends lost 6 bases at V and 4 bases at J; junction bases unmatched: 1. Per the germline V gene, CDR1 is DFQATT and CDR2 is SNEGSKA (reference sequence). As DNA, the CDR3 is TGCAGTGCAGGGACTAGCGGGGGGTACGAGCAGTACTTC. Its translation is CSAGTSGGYEQYF.

The rearrangement links TRBV19 to TRBJ2-3; D gene ambiguous. The germline CDR1 and CDR2 sequences are LNHDA and SQIVND (reference sequence). The CDR3 is made up of 13 amino acids. Between the trimmed V and J ends, which lost 5 bases and 5 bases, there was a span of 11 bases. The CDR3 protein is CASSSRVGDTQYF. DNA of the CDR3: TGTGCCAGTAGTTCAAGGGTAGGAGATACGCAGTATTTT. Full variable domain (rest looked up from reference TRBV19 and TRBJ2-3): DGGITQSPKYLFRKEGQNVTLSCEQNLNHDAMYWYRQDPGQGLRLIYYSQIVNDFQKGDIAEGYSVSREKKESFPLTVTSAQKNPTAFYLCASSSRVGDTQYFGPGTRLTVL.

V usage is TRBV10-3 and J usage is TRBJ2-4; D possibly corresponds to TRBD2 (6 bases). CDR3 length: 14 amino acids. Germline CDR1 reads ENHRY; CDR2 reads SYGVKD. V was pared by 3 bases and J by 7 bases, with 13 bases between. The DNA for the CDR3 is TGTGCCATCAGTGATGGGGCCAGCGGGAACATTCAGTACTTC. This encodes CAISDGASGNIQYF.

The DNA for the CDR3 is TGTGCCAGCAGCTTAGAAATCTCTGGGGCCAACGTCCTGACTTTC. Translation: CASSLEISGANVLTF. The J gene is TRBJ2-6, the V gene TRBV7-6; no definite D call. The germline gives CDR1 SGHVS, CDR2 FNYEAQ. V lost 1 base and J lost 0, with 4 bases in between. The CDR3 totals 15 residues. The variable domain in full, completed from reference TRBV7-6 and TRBJ2-6, reads GAGVSQSPRYKVTKRGQDVALRCDPISGHVSLYWYRQALGQGPEFLTYFNYEAQQDKSGLPNDRFSAERPEGSISTLTIQRTEQRDSAMYRCASSLEISGANVLTFGAGSRLTVL.

The chain couples TRBV7-2 to TRBJ2-7; a possible D gene is TRBD1 (6 bases). Germline CDR1 and CDR2: SGHTA and FQGNSA. Deletions cut 3 bases from V and 3 bases from J, with 12 bases between. CDR3 length equals 14 residues. The DNA of the CDR3 is TGTGCCAGCAGCTTTTCACAGGGTAACTACGAGCAGTACTTC. It codes for CASSFSQGNYEQYF. Full variable domain (rest looked up from reference TRBV7-2 and TRBJ2-7): GAGVSQSPSNKVTEKGKDVELRCDPISGHTALYWYRQSLGQGLEFLIYFQGNSAPDKSGLPSDRFSAERTGGSVSTLTIQRTQQEDSAVYLCASSFSQGNYEQYFGPGTRLTVT.

V is TRBV5-1 and J is TRBJ1-2; the match to TRBD1 covers 8 bases. Germline CDR1 is SGHRS and CDR2 is YFSETQ. This CDR3 contains 16 residues. Trimming took 9 bases from V and 6 from J; bases not matched to a gene: 19. CDR3 nucleotide sequence: TGCGCCACCAGACTGACAGGGGATCAGAAAAGGGATGGCTACACCTTC. Its protein is CATRLTGDQKRDGYTF.

This clonotype was observed a handful of times. The CDR3 protein is CASSKRDLFFYTF. The DNA of the CDR3 is TGTGCCAGCAGCAAGAGGGACCTTTTCTTCTACACCTTC. This chain joins TRBV21-1 and TRBJ1-2. TRBV21-1 is shown as a pseudogene. This CDR3 spans 13 amino acids.

There are a few counts of this clonotype. The genes are TRBV18 and TRBJ2-7, with D uncertain. The CDR3 loop spans 15 amino acids. Germline CDR1 and CDR2: KGHSH and LQKENI. V dropped 2 bases and J dropped 2 bases, with 13 bases sitting between them. The CDR3 here is CASSPNRANAYEQYV. The CDR3 DNA is TGTGCCAGCTCACCAAATAGGGCAAATGCCTACGAGCAGTACGTC.

This chain joins TRBV24-1 and TRBJ2-2; D possibly corresponds to TRBD1 (6 bases). V was shortened by 7 bases and J by 1 base, with 15 bases between the two germline ends. The CDR3 loop spans 16 amino acids. The germline CDR1 and CDR2 sequences are KGHDR and SFDVKD. The CDR3 coding sequence is TGTGCCACCAGCAGACAGGAGAGAGGGAACACCGGGGAGCTGTTTTTT. Translated: CATSRQERGNTGELFF.

This clonotype was picked up one time. The V and J genes are TRBV5-4 and TRBJ2-1, with TRBD2 identical over 8 bases. Germline V CDR1 and CDR2: SGHNT, YYREEE (reference sequence). CDR3 length: 15 amino acids. V dropped 4 bases and J dropped 4; count of bases not matched to a gene: 7. CDR3: CASSITGGPYNEQFF. DNA of the CDR3: TGTGCCAGCAGCATAACGGGGGGGCCATACAATGAGCAGTTCTTC.

J is TRBJ2-1 and V is TRBV6-1; 10 bases are shared with TRBD1. J gave up 8 bases and V 5 bases, and 15 bases lay outside the gene matches. Germline CDR1 and CDR2: MNHNS and SASEGT. The length of the CDR3 is 17 residues. The CDR3 loop is CASSRTNSGQGSDEQFF. As DNA, the CDR3 is TGTGCCAGCAGTAGAACTAACTCGGGACAGGGGAGCGATGAGCAGTTCTTC.